This T cell receptor beta chain was obtained from a study of cytomegalovirus exposure and HLA in healthy donors. At the level of the study: Early on, a data release was issued that held 65 million to 100 million unique TCRs from HLA-typed donors.

As to this clone: Its antigen is still unknown.

Germline loops: CDR1 GTSNPN, CDR2 SVGIG (reference sequence). This CDR3 is built from 11 residues. V dropped 5 bases and J dropped 10 bases, with 15 bases sitting between them. Findings and limits, study-wide: As a later analysis showed, a missense DCLRE1C variant was linked to trimming of TCR beta V- and J-genes. In a later analysis, compared with equally common non-associated chains, HLA-associated beta chains were more expanded. In a later analysis, several top co-occurrence clusters appeared linked to parvovirus B19, influenza, CMV and Epstein-Barr virus.

Researchers ran the PCR with 60 Vbeta and 13 Jbeta primers. The method was immunoSEQ multiplex PCR; TCRdb's version includes in-frame clones alone and lacks a portion of them. The sample yields some 160,000 clones, 75% to 90% seen once. The chain has TRBV30 and TRBJ2-7; D is possibly TRBD2 (5 bases). Specimen: PBMCs. This receptor was identified in a male donor in good health and CMV-seropositive. CDR3 sequence: CAWSPGEIQYF. In nucleotides, the CDR3 is TGTGCCTGGTCTCCCGGGGAGATACAGTACTTC.